This T cell receptor (beta chain) is drawn from a study of blood T cell repertoires in COVID-19. Study details: The cDNA or gDNA used as material had been derived from T cells, B-cell-depleted T cells, or PBMCs.

As originally analysed: How many nucleated cells were present was estimated from reference gene primer amplification. Sequenced by immunoSEQ multiplex PCR; TCRdb stores in-frame clones only, minus some. V, J and clone size are taken as reported in that table, and D and trimming were inferred from the DNA itself. The sample includes under 60,000 clones, about three quarters of them seen just once. This CDR3 spans 15 amino acids. The V gene's germline CDR1 is LGHDT and CDR2 YNNKEL (reference sequence). As concerns this clone: One end of the junction fails to match germline, which may point to a read error.

The source is a human donor with active or convalescent COVID-19. The donor label of this sample is uncertain. This chain uses TRBV3-1 (or the pseudogene TRBV3-2) with TRBJ2-7; D is perhaps TRBD1 (7 bases). The source material was peripheral blood. CDR3 loop: CASSRFDRDSDEQYF. DNA of the CDR3: TGTGCCAGCAGCCGATTTGACAGGGACTCCGACGAGCAGTACTTC.